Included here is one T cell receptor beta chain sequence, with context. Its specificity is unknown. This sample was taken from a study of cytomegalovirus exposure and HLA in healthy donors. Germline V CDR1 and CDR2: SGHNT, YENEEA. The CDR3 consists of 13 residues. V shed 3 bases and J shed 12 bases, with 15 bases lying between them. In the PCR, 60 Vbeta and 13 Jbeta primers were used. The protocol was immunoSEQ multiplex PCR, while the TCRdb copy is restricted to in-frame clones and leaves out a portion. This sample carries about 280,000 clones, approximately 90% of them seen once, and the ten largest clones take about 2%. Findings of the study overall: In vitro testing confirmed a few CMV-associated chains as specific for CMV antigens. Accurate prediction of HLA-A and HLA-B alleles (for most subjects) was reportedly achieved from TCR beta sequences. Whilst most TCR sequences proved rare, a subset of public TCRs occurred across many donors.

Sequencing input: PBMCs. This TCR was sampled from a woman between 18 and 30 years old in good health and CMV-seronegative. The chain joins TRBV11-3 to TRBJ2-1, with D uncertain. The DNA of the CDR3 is TGTGCCAGCAGCTTGAGTCGGAGCGACGGGCAGTTCTTC. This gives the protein CASSLSRSDGQFF. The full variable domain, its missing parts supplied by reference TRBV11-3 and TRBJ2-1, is EAGVVQSPRYKIIEKKQPVAFWCNPISGHNTLYWYLQNLGQGPELLIRYENEEAVDDSQLPKDRFSAERLKGVDSTLKIQPAELGDSAVYLCASSLSRSDGQFFGPGTRLTVL.